The 17 T cell receptor beta chains below all came from one sample that was sequenced in a study of cytomegalovirus exposure and HLA in healthy donors. PCR used 60 Vbeta primers and 13 Jbeta primers. The repertoire was sequenced with immunoSEQ multiplex PCR; TCRdb's copy has only in-frame clones and lacks some. Recorded for this sample: approximately 80,000 clones. The sequenced sample consisted of PBMCs. The source of these receptors is a woman aged 25-40 years in good health and CMV-seronegative.

The rearrangement links TRBV13 to TRBJ2-1, with D unclear. Trimming pared 5 bases from V and 10 bases from J, leaving 12 bases between. Germline V gene data show CDR1 as PRHDT and CDR2 as FYEKMQ (reference sequence). This CDR3 spans 12 amino acids. Here the CDR3 reads CASSPDSKEQFF. The CDR3 nucleotides are TGTGCCAGCAGCCCAGACTCTAAAGAGCAGTTCTTC.

This chain uses TRBV11-2 with TRBJ2-7, with D perhaps TRBD2 (6 bases). The V gene lost 4 bases and the J gene lost 6 bases, with 22 bases spanning the gap. CDR3 size: 16 residues. Germline loops: CDR1 SGHAT, CDR2 FQNNGV. CDR3 region: CASSSQLAGGFGEQYF. In nucleotides, the CDR3 is TGTGCCAGCAGCTCGCAACTAGCCGGGGGTTTCGGCGAGCAGTACTTC. Drawing the rest from reference TRBV11-2 and TRBJ2-7, the complete variable domain is EAGVAQSPRYKIIEKRQSVAFWCNPISGHATLYWYQQILGQGPKLLIQFQNNGVVDDSQLPKDRFSAERLKGVDSTLKIQPAKLEDSAVYLCASSSQLAGGFGEQYFGPGTRLTVT.

The rearrangement uses TRBV15 and TRBJ2-7, with 8 bases fitting TRBD1. Germline values: CDR1 LNHNV, CDR2 YYDKDF (reference sequence). The V segment lost 2 bases and the J segment 3 bases; nucleotides outside the gene matches: 18. CDR3 length equals 19 residues. This chain's CDR3 is CATSRTSHRQGLGGYEQYF. CDR3 in DNA: TGTGCCACCAGCAGAACATCGCACCGACAGGGGTTAGGTGGCTACGAGCAGTACTTC.

The chain uses TRBV18 and TRBJ2-1; 10 bases line up with TRBD2. CDR1 is KGHSH, CDR2 LQKENI, per germline. This CDR3 is 18 amino acids long. J was trimmed by 3 bases and V by 4 bases; bases with no gene match: 12. The CDR3 DNA follows: TGTGCCAGCTCACTCGGTAGCGGGAGGCCCCATGGCTACAATGAGCAGTTCTTC. Translation gives CASSLGSGRPHGYNEQFF.

This chain connects TRBV29-1 to TRBJ1-1; D may be TRBD1 (6 bases). CDR1 is SQVTM and CDR2 is ANQGSEA in the germline V gene. V was shortened by 3 bases and J by 4 bases, with 9 bases between the two germline ends. The CDR3 runs to 12 residues. CDR3: CSVDRGGTEAFF. DNA of the CDR3: TGCAGCGTTGATAGGGGGGGCACTGAAGCTTTCTTT.

In DNA form, the CDR3 reads TGTGCCAGCAGTCCCGAGGGACAGTTTGGAAACACCATATATTTT. Translation: CASSPEGQFGNTIYF. The chain links TRBV6-5 to TRBJ1-3, with 7 positions matching TRBD1. This CDR3 region has 15 residues. CDR1 is MNHEY and CDR2 is SVGAGI in the germline V gene. With V trimmed by 5 bases and J by 3 bases, 7 bases remained unmatched.

The chain is built from TRBV5-6 and TRBJ1-1, with 7 nucleotides matching TRBD1. Germline lookup yields CDR1 SGHDT and CDR2 YYEEEE. V was clipped by 2 bases and J by 7 bases; unmatched bases: 8. The CDR3 covers 14 residues. In DNA form, the CDR3 reads TGTGCCAGCAGCTTTAGGAACAGGGGAGGTGAAGCTTTCTTT. This encodes CASSFRNRGGEAFF.

The genes are TRBV2 and TRBJ1-1, with a tentative D call TRBD1 (6 bases). Germline V lookup: CDR1 SNHLY, CDR2 FYNNEI. The CDR3 length is 14 residues. V shed 4 bases and J shed 9 bases, with 18 bases lying between them. Written as DNA, the CDR3 is TGTGCCAGCAGTGCTCCAGGGGCATTTTCTAAAGCTTTCTTT. Amino acids: CASSAPGAFSKAFF.

The chain carries TRBV2 and TRBJ2-1; 7 bases agree with TRBD1. There are 13 residues in the CDR3. The V segment lost 6 bases and the J segment 9 bases; nucleotides outside the gene matches: 8. Germline CDR1 is SNHLY and CDR2 is FYNNEI. The CDR3 spells CASRNDREAEQFF. In DNA, the CDR3 is TGTGCCAGCAGGAACGACAGGGAAGCTGAGCAGTTCTTC.

This chain connects TRBV11-2 to TRBJ2-7; tentatively, D is TRBD2 (6 bases). Germline V gives CDR1 SGHAT, CDR2 FQNNGV. Trimming took off 6 bases at V and 2 bases at J, with 11 bases between the two ends. The CDR3 is 13 amino acids. CDR3 nucleotides: TGTGCCAGCAGTTCGCGGGAAACCTACGAGCAGTACTTC. Its protein is CASSSRETYEQYF.

The chain employs TRBV10-3 and TRBJ2-7; 10 nucleotides agree with TRBD1. The CDR3 covers 15 residues. The germline CDR1 and CDR2 sequences are ENHRY and SYGVKD. V shed 4 bases, J shed 3 bases, and the junction held 6 bases outside the gene matches. The CDR3 region is CAISGRGQGDYEQYF. CDR3 sequence (DNA): TGTGCCATCAGTGGACGAGGACAGGGGGACTACGAGCAGTACTTC.

The chain has TRBV11-1 and TRBJ2-3; 9 bases match TRBD1. This CDR3 has 16 amino acids. The junction had 6 bases not matched to a gene; V was cut back by 5 bases and J by 0 bases. From germline, CDR1 is SGHAT and CDR2 FQDESV (reference sequence). The CDR3 loop is CASSPWTGVSTDTQYF. In nucleotides, the CDR3 is TGTGCCAGCAGCCCCTGGACAGGGGTTAGCACAGATACGCAGTATTTT.

The chain links TRBV5-6 to TRBJ1-4; D remains ambiguous. Germline V lookup: CDR1 SGHDT, CDR2 YYEEEE. Trimming pared 0 bases from V and 0 bases from J, leaving 9 bases between. CDR3 size: 16 residues. CDR3 in DNA: TGTGCCAGCAGCTTGGGAGCGGGGACAACTAATGAAAAACTGTTTTTT. Translation gives CASSLGAGTTNEKLFF.

The DNA of the CDR3 is TGTGCCAGCAGTGTGCAGGCCCTACGGCAGTACTTC. Protein product: CASSVQALRQYF. The chain couples TRBV2 to TRBJ2-7; D is unresolved. In germline, CDR1 is SNHLY, CDR2 FYNNEI. This CDR3 spans 12 amino acids. The V end lost 4 bases, the J end lost 9 bases, and 13 bases lay between the germline ends.

This chain joins TRBV4-1 and TRBJ2-7, with 12 bases fitting TRBD1. This CDR3 has 16 residues. V lost 4 bases to trimming and J lost 2 bases; unmatched junction nucleotides: 6. Looked up from germline, CDR1 is MGHRA and CDR2 is YSYEKL. CDR3 nucleotide sequence: TGCGCCAGCAGCCCCTGGGACAGGGGGCCCGCCTACGAGCAGTACTTC. Protein sequence: CASSPWDRGPAYEQYF.

The chain employs TRBV7-2 and TRBJ2-1; the match to TRBD2 covers 8 bases. V trimming: 1 base; J trimming: 13 bases; junction bases outside the gene matches: 6. Looked up from germline, CDR1 is SGHTA and CDR2 is FQGNSA. The CDR3 extends over 13 amino acids. As DNA, the CDR3 is TGTGCCAGCAGCTTAGGACCGGGGACTAGTCAGTTCTTC. Translated: CASSLGPGTSQFF.

The chain recombines TRBV25-1 with TRBJ2-7, with 7 bases identical to TRBD1. This CDR3 contains 13 residues. The V gene end was trimmed by 4 bases and the J gene end by 6 bases; junction bases not matched to a gene: 6. Germline CDR1 and CDR2: MGHDK and SYGVNS. Here the CDR3 DNA reads TGTGCCAGCAGTGGACAGGGTGGGCGCGAGCAGTACTTC. Its protein is CASSGQGGREQYF.